The next 9 T cell receptor beta chains were all read from a single sample in a study of beta chain features in type 1 diabetes. The whole isolated RNA underwent reverse transcription, so sequencing captured expressed TCRB transcripts. Sequencing was performed with immunoSEQ multiplex PCR; in TCRdb, only in-frame clones are kept and a portion is missing. The sample consists of some 150,000 clones, 6.9% of them appearing once. Sequenced input: central memory CD4+ T cells from blood. The receptors were sampled from a woman aged 25-40 years in good health.

This clone appeared many times. The J gene is TRBJ2-1, the V gene TRBV29-1; 7 bases map to TRBD2. V gave up 7 bases and J gave up 8 bases; unmatched junction bases: 11. This CDR3 region has 13 residues. Germline values: CDR1 SQVTM, CDR2 ANQGSEA. The CDR3 region is CSAETSRGDEQFF. The CDR3 coding sequence is TGCAGCGCAGAGACTAGCCGGGGCGATGAGCAGTTCTTC.

This chain connects TRBV9 to TRBJ1-2, with TRBD1 matching over 8 bases. This CDR3 has 18 amino acids. The germline CDR1 and CDR2 sequences are SGDLS and YYNGEE. The J segment lost 4 bases and the V segment lost 3 bases, leaving 17 bases of the junction unmatched. The CDR3: CASSAGGLGQGTPYGYTF. For the CDR3, the DNA is TGTGCCAGCAGCGCCGGGGGCCTCGGACAGGGAACACCCTATGGCTACACCTTC.

This chain joins TRBV18 and TRBJ1-3; 7 bases fit TRBD1. The CDR3 runs 16 residues. J lost 2 bases, V lost 6 bases, and 10 bases had no gene match. Germline V gene sequence: CDR1 KGHSH, CDR2 LQKENI. CDR3 nucleotides: TGTGCCAGCTCGGGAATGGAGGGGGCCGCTGGAAACACCATATATTTT. Amino acids: CASSGMEGAAGNTIYF.

This clone was detected a few times. The gene calls are TRBV9 and TRBJ2-2; tentatively, D is TRBD1 (5 bases). Germline values: CDR1 SGDLS, CDR2 YYNGEE. Deletions cut 0 bases from V and 6 bases from J, with 9 bases between. The CDR3 length is 14 residues. The CDR3 DNA follows: TGTGCCAGCAGCGTAGGTGACAGATCCGGGGAGCTGTTTTTT. It is translated as CASSVGDRSGELFF.

V usage is TRBV28 and J usage is TRBJ2-7, with D perhaps matching TRBD2 (6 bases). V dropped 5 bases and J dropped 5 bases, with 10 bases sitting between them. This CDR3 is built from 12 residues. The germline V gene encodes CDR1 MDHEN and CDR2 SYDVKM. DNA for the CDR3: TGTGCCAGCAGTCCATGGGGGGACGAGCAGTACTTC. Its translation: CASSPWGDEQYF.

This clone was seen a handful of times. The rearrangement links TRBV11-2 to TRBJ2-3, with no clear D. In germline, CDR1 is SGHAT, CDR2 FQNNGV. The CDR3 loop spans 13 amino acids. V lost 3 bases and J lost 1, with 5 bases in between. The CDR3 loop reads CASSFRGTDTQYF. The CDR3 DNA is TGTGCCAGCAGCTTCCGGGGCACAGATACGCAGTATTTT.

This chain links TRBV7-2 with TRBJ1-1; TRBD1 might be the D (5 bases). V was shortened by 5 bases and J by 1 base, with 11 bases between the two germline ends. Germline V gene lookup returns CDR1 SGHTA and CDR2 FQGNSA. This CDR3 comprises 14 residues. The CDR3 bases are TGTGCCAGCAGCCCGACAGCCTCGAACACTGAAGCTTTCTTT. It encodes CASSPTASNTEAFF.

The chain carries TRBV6-5 and TRBJ2-1; TRBD2 aligns across 10 bases. In germline, CDR1 is MNHEY, CDR2 SVGAGI. The CDR3 totals 15 residues. Trimming took 2 bases from V and 6 from J; bases not matched to a gene: 4. The CDR3 spells CASSYEAGGRNEQFF. Written as DNA, the CDR3 is TGTGCCAGCAGTTACGAAGCGGGAGGGCGCAATGAGCAGTTCTTC.

This clone was recorded many times. The genes are TRBV18 and TRBJ2-3; D possibly corresponds to TRBD1 (6 bases). V dropped 2 bases and J dropped 2 bases, with 11 bases sitting between them. Germline-derived CDR1 and CDR2 are KGHSH and LQKENI. The length of the CDR3 is 15 residues. Here the CDR3 reads CASSPDTGNTDTQYF. The CDR3 coding sequence is TGTGCCAGCTCACCAGACACAGGGAACACAGATACGCAGTATTTT.